A selection of T cell receptor beta chains follows, all from one sample in a study of blood T cells in healthy people across ages. TCRdb independently ran MiXCR on the 5' RACE reads; one entry per CDR3 protein. Of 700,000 to 950,000 distinct CDR3 sequences listed, roughly 64% are singletons. The specimen was blood. Every receptor here comes from a young man in good health. The CDR3 runs from the conserved cysteine through the conserved F or W. A D gene is named only where the DNA matches it firmly. Expanded clones are given a class, and other clones once, few, many or no size at all.

.	few	TRBV20-1	TRBJ2-5	TGCAGTGCTAAGGGTCGGGGGGCTTTCCAAGAGACCCAGTACTTC	CSAKGRGAFQETQYF
.	many	TRBV9	TRBJ2-1	TGTGCCAGCAGCGGTACCGGGACTCAGGGGGAGCAGTTCTTC	CASSGTGTQGEQFF
TRBD2	.	TRBV10-3	TRBJ2-5	TGTGCCATCAGCCTCGGGACTAGCGGGGGACAAGAGACCCAGTACTTC	CAISLGTSGGQETQYF
.	few	TRBV7-9	TRBJ1-2	TGTGCCAGCAGCTCGCGCCAGAGTGGCTACACCTTC	CASSSRQSGYTF
TRBD1	.	TRBV7-2	TRBJ2-7	TGTGCCAGCAGCTACAGACAGGGGAGATACGAGCAGTACTTC	CASSYRQGRYEQYF
TRBD1	.	TRBV29-1	TRBJ2-1	TGCAGCGCTGTATTACAGGGGGCAGTTAGTGAGCAGTTCTTC	CSAVLQGAVSEQFF
.	.	TRBV7-9	TRBJ2-5	TGTGCCAGCAGCTTAGACCAGTACCAAGAGACCCAGTACTTC	CASSLDQYQETQYF
TRBD1	.	TRBV7-2	TRBJ2-3	TGTGCCAGCAGCTTAACAGGGGGCGTGGATACGCAGTATTTT	CASSLTGGVDTQYF
.	.	TRBV5-1	TRBJ2-7	TGCGCCAGCAGCTCTCGGAAGGTAGGGGAGAAGGCCCAGTACTTC	CASSSRKVGEKAQYF
TRBD2	.	TRBV19	TRBJ2-1	TGTGCCAGCCACCTAGGACTAGCGGGTATCAATGAGCAGTTCTTC	CASHLGLAGINEQFF
TRBD1	.	TRBV29-1	TRBJ1-1	TGCAGCGTTGTCACGTTTACAGGGGTGGGTTCGGGCACTGAAGCTTTCTTT	CSVVTFTGVGSGTEAFF
TRBD2	.	TRBV20-1	TRBJ2-7	TGCAGTGCTAGGAGTAGCGGGGGGGCCGGGCAGTACTTC	CSARSSGGAGQYF
TRBD1	.	TRBV6-2/TRBV6-3	TRBJ2-5	TGTGCCAGCAGCTCGCAGGGAAGGTGGGACAGAAGGGAGACCCAGTACTTC	CASSSQGRWDRRETQYF
TRBD1	.	TRBV20-1	TRBJ2-7	TGCAGTGCTAGAGACCCGACAGGGGAACGCGGCGAGCAGTACTTC	CSARDPTGERGEQYF
.	few	TRBV29-1	TRBJ2-1	TGCAGCGGGAGTCGGGCGGACCACGAGCAGTTCTTC	CSGSRADHEQFF
.	many	TRBV28	TRBJ2-7	TGTGCCAGCAGTTTAGAAATCGGACAGTCCTACGAGCAGTACTTC	CASSLEIGQSYEQYF
.	few	TRBV20-1	TRBJ2-5	TGCAGCCGACAGGGTCGGAGGGAAGAGACCCAGTACTTC	CSRQGRREETQYF
TRBD1	.	TRBV7-8	TRBJ2-2	TGTGCCAGCAGCCGAGCGGACAGGGTAACCGGGGAGCTGTTTTTT	CASSRADRVTGELFF
TRBD1	.	TRBV18	TRBJ2-7	TGTGCCAGCCAAATGGACAGGGCAGGCTACGAGCAGTACTTC	CASQMDRAGYEQYF
.	few	TRBV2	TRBJ2-7	TGTGCCAGCAGTGAAATAATCTCGGGGGAGCAGTACTTC	CASSEIISGEQYF
.	.	TRBV3-1	TRBJ2-5	TGTGCCAGCAGCCAAGTATGGGCCTACCAAGAGACCCAGTACTTC	CASSQVWAYQETQYF
.	.	TRBV9	TRBJ2-1	TGTGCCAGCAGCGTAGAGGGTTATAAGGGGAATGAGCAGTTCTTC	CASSVEGYKGNEQFF
TRBD2	.	TRBV4-1	TRBJ2-1	TGCGCCAGCAGCCAAGTGAGCGGGGGGGCCTACAATGAGCAGTTCTTC	CASSQVSGGAYNEQFF
.	.	TRBV4-3	TRBJ1-2	TGCGCCAGCAGCCAAGAGCGGGGCAGGTCTGGCTACACCTTC	CASSQERGRSGYTF
.	.	TRBV6-2/TRBV6-3	TRBJ2-1	TGTGCCAGCAGTTACGCTCTCGGACAGGGAGGGAATGAGCAGTTCTTC	CASSYALGQGGNEQFF
.	.	TRBV20-1	TRBJ2-5	TGCAGTGCTAGCAGGGGCGGGGTGGAGACCCAGTACTTC	CSASRGGVETQYF
.	few	TRBV29-1	TRBJ1-2	TGCAGCGTTGAATCACAGTCCTATGGCTACACCTTC	CSVESQSYGYTF
.	.	TRBV20-1	TRBJ2-7	TGCAGTGCTAGGGGGACCTCTACCTACGAGCAGTACTTC	CSARGTSTYEQYF
TRBD1	.	TRBV4-3	TRBJ2-1	TGCGCCAGCAGCCCAGACAGGGCCCAATACAATGAGCAGTTCTTC	CASSPDRAQYNEQFF
.	.	TRBV7-2	TRBJ2-3	TGTGCCAGCAGCTTAGCGATGGGTAGCACAGATACGCAGTATTTT	CASSLAMGSTDTQYF
.	.	TRBV7-6	TRBJ2-5	TGTGCCAGCAGCCCCTGGGGGGATCGAGAGACCCAGTACTTC	CASSPWGDRETQYF
.	.	TRBV20-1	TRBJ2-1	TGCAGTGCTACCCTAAGGGTGGTGAACAATGAGCAGTTCTTC	CSATLRVVNNEQFF
TRBD2	few	TRBV29-1	TRBJ2-7	TGCAGCGTCCGGACTAGGGTCTACGAGCAGTACTTC	CSVRTRVYEQYF
.	few	TRBV3-1	TRBJ2-7	TGTGCCAGCAGCCAACCCTGGAGCTACGAGCAGTACTTC	CASSQPWSYEQYF
TRBD2	few	TRBV5-1	TRBJ2-3	TGCGCCAGCAGCTTGTCTCCCAGCGGGAGACGAACAGATACGCAGTATTTT	CASSLSPSGRRTDTQYF
.	.	TRBV24-1	TRBJ1-2	TGTGCCACCAGTGAAGGTCGGGCAATGGCTGGCTACACCTTC	CATSEGRAMAGYTF
.	.	TRBV21-1	TRBJ2-5	TGTGCCAGCAGCAAAGGGCAAGAGACCCAGTACTTC	CASSKGQETQYF
TRBD2	few	TRBV29-1	TRBJ2-5	TGCAGCGTCCTAGCGGGGGAAGGGGAGACCCAGTACTTC	CSVLAGEGETQYF
TRBD1	.	TRBV10-2	TRBJ2-4	TGCGCCAGCAGTCCCTATCCCGGACAGGAGGACATTCAGTACTTC	CASSPYPGQEDIQYF
.	.	TRBV6-2/TRBV6-3	TRBJ2-1	TGTGCCAGCAGTTACACCCTTCCTAATGAGCAGTTCTTC	CASSYTLPNEQFF